Shown below are 30 T cell receptor beta chains from a single sample sequenced in a study of regulatory T cells in long-lasting Graves disease. Time point indicated: persistent/refractory GD, antithyroid drugs over 5 years with positive TRAb. The TCR library was made from RNA extracted from PBMCs. Construction of TCR beta libraries relied on iRepertoire HTBI primers and on Arm-PCR targeting CDR3 regions. TCRdb re-called the multiplex PCR reads through MiXCR, storing one row per CDR3 protein. The sample yields roughly 500,000 distinct CDR3 sequences, around a fifth seen once. The specimen was peripheral blood mononuclear cells (PBMCs), collected when the disease was refractory, from a patient treated with antithyroid drugs. The receptor source for this set is a female donor with Graves disease.

This chain uses TRBV20-1 with TRBJ1-5; 7 bases agree with TRBD1. The length of the CDR3 is 12 residues. Germline CDR1 and CDR2: DFQATT and SNEGSKA (reference sequence). The junction had 4 bases not matched to a gene; V was cut back by 6 bases and J by 5 bases. The CDR3 nucleotides are TGCAGTGCAAAAACAGGGGATCAGCCCCAGCATTTT. Protein: CSAKTGDQPQHF.

In this sample, this clonotype turned up many times. The genes are TRBV5-5 and TRBJ2-2, with D possibly called TRBD1 or TRBD2 (5 bases each). CDR1 is SGHKS, CDR2 YYEKEE, per germline (reference sequence). This CDR3 contains 16 residues. V was trimmed by 6 bases and J by 1 base, leaving 16 bases between them. The CDR3 nucleotides are TGTGCCAGCAAAGGAGTAGGGACGGTGAACACCGGGGAGCTGTTTTTT. Its translation is CASKGVGTVNTGELFF. Complete variable domain (other parts from reference TRBV5-5 and TRBJ2-2): DAGVTQSPTHLIKTRGQQVTLRCSPISGHKSVSWYQQVLGQGPQFIFQYYEKEERGRGNFPDRFSARQFPNYSSELNVNALLLGDSALYLCASKGVGTVNTGELFFGEGSRLTVL.

This clonotype showed up just a few times. The chain couples TRBV28 to TRBJ2-3; 8 bases fit TRBD1. The V segment lost 3 bases and the J segment 7 bases; nucleotides outside the gene matches: 6. The length of the CDR3 is 14 residues. Germline V gives CDR1 MDHEN, CDR2 SYDVKM. The CDR3: CASSLTGTGYTQYF. The CDR3 region has the DNA TGTGCCAGCAGTTTGACTGGGACAGGTTATACGCAGTATTTT.

The chain's CDR3 is CASSVPGGGMNTEAFF. The DNA of the CDR3 is TGTGCCAGCAGCGTACCAGGGGGCGGCATGAACACTGAAGCTTTCTTT. The V and J genes are TRBV5-4 and TRBJ1-1; 8 bases are a match to TRBD1. Losses at the gene ends were 4 bases for V and 0 bases for J; bases not matched to a gene: 8. CDR1 and CDR2 from the germline V gene are SGHNT and YYREEE (reference sequence). The CDR3 is made up of 16 amino acids.

Many counts were recorded for this clonotype. The rearrangement joins TRBV13 to TRBJ2-7; 7 bases are a match to TRBD1. Germline CDR1 PRHDT, CDR2 FYEKMQ (reference sequence). This CDR3 contains 14 residues. V was clipped by 4 bases and J by 7 bases; unmatched bases: 10. The CDR3 DNA follows: TGTGCCAGCAGCTCAAGACAGGGCGCGGAAGAGCAGTACTTC. Its translation: CASSSRQGAEEQYF.

This clonotype was observed at least ten times. V usage is TRBV28 and J usage is TRBJ1-4, with 8 nucleotides matching TRBD1. The CDR3 spans 14 residues. V trimming: 6 bases; J trimming: 5 bases; junction bases outside the gene matches: 5. Germline V lookup: CDR1 MDHEN, CDR2 SYDVKM. CDR3 protein: CASSRRGRNEKLFF. In DNA, the CDR3 is TGTGCCAGCAGCCGCAGGGGGCGAAATGAAAAACTGTTTTTT.

The sample holds a few counts of this clonotype. This chain connects TRBV20-1 to TRBJ1-5; D perhaps matches TRBD1 (5 bases). Trimming removed 5 bases from V and 0 bases from J, with 17 bases in between. The CDR3 totals 16 residues. Germline V CDR1 and CDR2: DFQATT, SNEGSKA (reference sequence). CDR3 in DNA: TGCAGTGCTCAAGAACTAGGGGACGATAGCAATCAGCCCCAGCATTTT. Encoded protein: CSAQELGDDSNQPQHF.

The chain joins TRBV29-1 to TRBJ2-7, with D perhaps matching TRBD2 (6 bases). CDR1 and CDR2 (germline): SQVTM, ANQGSEA. V was trimmed by 0 bases and J by 10 bases, leaving 10 bases between them. The CDR3 is 11 amino acids. The CDR3 loop reads CSVEDGEVQYF. The CDR3 bases are TGCAGCGTTGAAGATGGGGAGGTTCAGTACTTC.

Only a few counts were recorded for this clonotype. This chain links TRBV6-1 with TRBJ2-2; 8 nucleotides line up with TRBD1. The CDR3 length is 15 residues. Germline CDR1 is MNHNS and CDR2 is SASEGT. The ends lost 7 bases at V and 0 bases at J; junction bases unmatched: 4. In DNA form, the CDR3 reads TGTGCCAGCAACCCGGGACAGGCGAACACCGGGGAGCTGTTTTTT. This sequence encodes CASNPGQANTGELFF.

This clonotype was recorded a few times. The rearrangement uses TRBV7-9 and TRBJ2-2; D is possibly TRBD1 (5 bases). Trimming pared 2 bases from V and 4 bases from J, leaving 8 bases between. Germline-derived CDR1 and CDR2 are SEHNR and FQNEAQ (reference sequence). The CDR3 has 14 residues. The CDR3 spells CASSLQGTTGELFF. CDR3 bases: TGTGCCAGCAGCTTACAGGGTACCACCGGGGAGCTGTTTTTT.

A few counts support this clonotype. Here the CDR3 reads CASSLPAGTYEQYF. The DNA for the CDR3 is TGTGCCAGCAGCTTACCCGCAGGGACATACGAGCAGTACTTC. The gene calls are TRBV11-2 and TRBJ2-7; the D gene is possibly TRBD1 (6 bases). The CDR3 is made up of 14 amino acids. With 2 bases removed from V and 4 bases from J, the gap between germline ends came to 12 bases. The germline V gene has CDR1 SGHAT and CDR2 FQNNGV.

The chain recombines TRBV7-9 with TRBJ2-7, with 7 bases aligning to TRBD2. Germline V gene sequence: CDR1 SEHNR, CDR2 FQNEAQ (reference sequence). V was clipped by 5 bases and J by 2 bases; unmatched bases: 12. The CDR3 is 16 residues long. The CDR3 region is CASSQTGAGLTYEQYF. The CDR3 DNA sequence: TGTGCCAGCAGCCAAACCGGAGCGGGACTCACCTACGAGCAGTACTTC.

This rearrangement joins TRBV13 to TRBJ2-7; no clear D. The CDR3 totals 15 residues. Between the trimmed V and J ends, which lost 5 bases and 2 bases, there was a span of 16 bases. The germline gives CDR1 PRHDT, CDR2 FYEKMQ (reference sequence). Written as DNA, the CDR3 is TGTGCCAGCAGCACGAACCCGGGTAGGGCCTACGAGCAGTACTTC. Translated: CASSTNPGRAYEQYF.

This clonotype has only a few counts. This rearrangement joins TRBV9 to TRBJ1-5; 9 bases are shared with TRBD1. The CDR3 extends over 14 amino acids. Germline V gene lookup returns CDR1 SGDLS and CDR2 YYNGEE. Trimming at V came to 3 bases and at J to 6 bases, leaving 4 bases not matched to a gene. This CDR3 reads CASSGTGVFQPQHF. CDR3 bases: TGTGCCAGCAGCGGGACAGGGGTATTTCAGCCCCAGCATTTT.

This clonotype showed up many times. The chain uses TRBV12-3 or TRBV12-4 and TRBJ1-4, with D possibly being TRBD1 (6 bases). The V and J ends lost 6 bases and 2 bases respectively, with 10 bases between them. The CDR3 totals 14 residues. CDR3 loop: CASSYRETNEKLFF. Written as DNA, the CDR3 is TGTGCCAGCAGCTACAGGGAGACTAATGAAAAACTGTTTTTT.

There are a few counts of this clonotype. The genes are TRBV4-3 and TRBJ2-2, with 8 bases lining up with TRBD1. The V gene's germline CDR1 is LGHNA and CDR2 YSLEER. The CDR3 spans 17 residues. Trimming took 6 bases from V and 5 from J; bases not matched to a gene: 14. The CDR3 protein is CASRLKGGQGSTGELFF. For the CDR3, the DNA is TGCGCCAGCAGACTCAAAGGTGGACAGGGATCAACCGGGGAGCTGTTTTTT.

The rearrangement joins TRBV5-1 to TRBJ2-5; no clear D gene. Germline V gene sequence: CDR1 SGHRS, CDR2 YFSETQ. The CDR3 spans 13 residues. Trimming removed 5 bases from V and 1 base from J, with 9 bases in between. CDR3 nucleotides: TGCGCCAGCAGTCAGCTTACCCAAGAGACCCAGTACTTC. Translated, it gives CASSQLTQETQYF.

The chain combines TRBV20-1 with TRBJ2-7; 10 nucleotides line up with TRBD2. The ends lost 5 bases at V and 7 bases at J; junction bases unmatched: 8. This CDR3 region has 13 residues. The germline V gene has CDR1 DFQATT and CDR2 SNEGSKA (reference sequence). The CDR3 DNA sequence: TGCAGTGCTCACGGACTAGCGGTGGAGGAGCAGTACTTC. Protein product: CSAHGLAVEEQYF.

This chain uses TRBV28 with TRBJ2-3; no clear D. Germline assignment: CDR1 MDHEN and CDR2 SYDVKM. V shed 6 bases and J shed 2 bases, with 12 bases lying between them. The CDR3 is made up of 14 amino acids. CDR3 bases: TGTGCCAGCAGCCAACACGATGACACAGATACGCAGTATTTT. Translating it yields CASSQHDDTDTQYF.

There are a few counts of this clonotype. J is TRBJ2-2 and V is TRBV13; perhaps TRBD1 as D (6 bases). The V end was cut by 5 bases, the J end by 1 base, with 11 bases between. CDR1 and CDR2 (germline): PRHDT, FYEKMQ (reference sequence). The CDR3 is 15 residues long. CDR3 loop: CASSPMTGNTGELFF. The CDR3 DNA follows: TGTGCCAGCAGCCCGATGACAGGGAACACCGGGGAGCTGTTTTTT.

Points on this clonotype: This sequence may be a read error, since a much larger clone differs from it by one base. The J gene is TRBJ1-1, the V gene TRBV28; TRBD1 matches at 8 bases. The CDR3 totals 14 residues. Germline assignment: CDR1 MDHEN and CDR2 SYDVKM. Here the CDR3 DNA reads TGTGTCAGCAGTCTATCAGGGGGCCGGGTTGAAGCTTTCTTT. Amino acid sequence: CVSSLSGGRVEAFF.

This clonotype appeared many times. The chain recombines TRBV27 with TRBJ1-2; the match to TRBD1 covers 8 bases. CDR3 length: 19 residues. The junction had 20 bases not matched to a gene; V was cut back by 8 bases and J by 0 bases. Germline-derived CDR1 and CDR2 are MNHEY and SMNVEV (reference sequence). CDR3 nucleotide sequence: TGTGCCAGCCATAGGACAGGGCCGGTCTCAGCCCCGACTAACTATGGCTACACCTTC. Protein product: CASHRTGPVSAPTNYGYTF.

This clonotype appeared many times. The rearrangement joins TRBV24-1 to TRBJ2-5; D remains unclear. V was trimmed by 1 base and J by 0 bases, leaving 5 bases between them. Germline V gene sequence: CDR1 KGHDR, CDR2 SFDVKD. This CDR3 has 14 residues. The DNA of the CDR3 is TGTGCCACCAGTGATTTTTCCAACCAAGAGACCCAGTACTTC. Its protein product is CATSDFSNQETQYF.

The table lists this clonotype with many counts. The chain has TRBV7-2 and TRBJ2-5; 14 nucleotides align to TRBD2. The germline V gene has CDR1 SGHTA and CDR2 FQGNSA. This CDR3 region has 19 residues. After removal of 0 bases from V and 5 bases from J, the junction contained 11 bases not matched to a gene. The CDR3 region is CASSLAWGTSGSVGETQYF. The CDR3 coding sequence is TGTGCCAGCAGCTTAGCTTGGGGGACTAGCGGGAGTGTTGGTGAGACCCAGTACTTC.

The chain's CDR3 is CAWSSGQGKDTQYF. The CDR3 nucleotides read TGTGCCTGGTCGTCGGGACAGGGGAAAGATACGCAGTATTTT. The chain has TRBV30 and TRBJ2-3; TRBD1 agrees at 10 bases. V was clipped by 5 bases and J by 5 bases; unmatched bases: 7. Germline assignment: CDR1 GTSNPN and CDR2 SVGIG (reference sequence). The CDR3 runs to 14 residues.

The chain couples TRBV7-3 to TRBJ2-5; the match to TRBD2 covers 7 bases. After removal of 6 bases from V and 4 bases from J, the junction contained 5 bases not matched to a gene. CDR3 length equals 13 residues. Germline CDR1 and CDR2: SGHTA and FQGTGA. The CDR3 reads CASSWWGGETQYF. The CDR3 coding sequence is TGTGCCAGCAGTTGGTGGGGGGGAGAGACCCAGTACTTC.

This clonotype was recorded a few times. This chain joins TRBV30 and TRBJ2-5; D may correspond to TRBD1 or TRBD2 (5 bases each). This CDR3 has 12 residues. The germline V and J ends were trimmed by 3 bases and 9 bases, with 14 bases remaining between them. CDR1 is GTSNPN, CDR2 SVGIG, per germline (reference sequence). The CDR3 is CAWRQPGQPQYF. The CDR3 DNA follows: TGTGCCTGGAGACAGCCGGGGCAGCCCCAGTACTTC.

The chain is built from TRBV20-1 and TRBJ2-3; 9 bases align to TRBD2. From germline, CDR1 is DFQATT and CDR2 SNEGSKA (reference sequence). The CDR3 runs 14 residues. Trimming cost V 8 bases and J 6 bases; bases outside gene matches: 12. The CDR3 loop reads CSTSPLAGSDTQYF. For the CDR3, the DNA is TGCAGTACATCCCCCCTAGCGGGGAGCGATACGCAGTATTTT.

V usage is TRBV12-3 or TRBV12-4 and J usage is TRBJ1-6, with D maybe TRBD1 (5 bases). V was pared by 5 bases and J by 5 bases, with 10 bases between. The CDR3 spans 14 residues. For the CDR3, the DNA is TGTGCCAGCAGTGCCACAGGCGATAATTCACCCCTCCACTTT. Translating it yields CASSATGDNSPLHF.

A few counts support this clonotype. A read error may produce the germline difference seen at one junction end. The chain recombines TRBV10-3 with TRBJ2-2; 9 nucleotides align to TRBD1. This CDR3 region has 14 residues. CDR1 ENHRY and CDR2 SYGVKD come from the germline V gene. DNA of the CDR3: TGTGCCAGCAGTGGGGGACAGGGTTTCGGGGAGCTGTTTTTT. Translating gives CASSGGQGFGELFF.